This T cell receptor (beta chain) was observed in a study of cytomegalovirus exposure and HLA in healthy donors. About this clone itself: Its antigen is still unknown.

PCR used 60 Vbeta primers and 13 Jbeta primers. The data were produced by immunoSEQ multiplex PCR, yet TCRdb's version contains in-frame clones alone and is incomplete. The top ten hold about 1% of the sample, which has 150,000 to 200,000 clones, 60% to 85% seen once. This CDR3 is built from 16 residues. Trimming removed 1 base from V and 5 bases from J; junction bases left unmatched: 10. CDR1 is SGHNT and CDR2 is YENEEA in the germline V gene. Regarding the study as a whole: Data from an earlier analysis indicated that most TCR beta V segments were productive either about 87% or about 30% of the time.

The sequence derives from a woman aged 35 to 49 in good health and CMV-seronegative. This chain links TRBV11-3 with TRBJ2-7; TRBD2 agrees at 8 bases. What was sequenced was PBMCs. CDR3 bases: TGTGCCAGCAGCTTAGGACGCGGTAGCGGGATAGACGAGCAGTACTTC. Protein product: CASSLGRGSGIDEQYF.